What follows are 23 T cell receptor beta chains derived from one specimen sequenced in a study of tissue T cells after allogeneic stem cell transplantation. Method: immunoSEQ multiplex PCR; TCRdb's copy keeps in-frame clones and lacks some. Of approximately 22,000 clones listed, roughly two thirds are singletons. Sequencing was carried out using spleen. The receptors stem from a female BALB/c mouse in good health. This strain's MHC haplotype is H2-d.

A remark on this clone: The gene names given are mouse names. Coverage ceases 1 residue before the CDR3 finishes, and the germline J gene fills in the end. The chain is built from TRBV13-3 and TRBJ2-7; D ambiguous. The CDR3 totals 14 residues. Trimming took 1 base from V and 0 from J, leaving 8 bases between them. Looked up from germline, CDR1 is NNHDY and CDR2 is SYVADS. The CDR3 is CASSDWLSSYEQYF. CDR3 bases read: TGTGCCAGCAGTGATTGGTTAAGCTCCTATGAACAGTAC.

This clone came up a few times. The gene symbols are mouse symbols. The CDR3 end falls 1 residue outside the read, so it is completed with the germline J gene. The sample has other DNA sequences that encode this CDR3 too. The V call is TRBV13-2, the J call TRBJ2-7, with D perhaps TRBD1 (5 bases). This CDR3 contains 12 residues. The V end lost 5 bases, the J end lost 1 base, and 7 bases lay between the germline ends. CDR1 and CDR2 (germline): NNHNN, SYGAGS (reference sequence). The CDR3 is CASGGHSYEQYF. Partial CDR3 DNA: TGTGCCAGCGGCGGACATTCCTATGAACAGTAC.

Details on this clone: These gene names are mouse names. The CDR3 goes on 1 residue after the read ends, and that part is filled in from the germline J gene. V usage is TRBV4 and J usage is TRBJ2-3, with D possibly TRBD1 on 6 matching bases. In germline, CDR1 is LGHDT, CDR2 YNNKQL (reference sequence). The CDR3 has 14 amino acids. V lost 5 bases and J 0 bases, leaving 9 bases between the germline ends. The CDR3 sequence: CASSRDISAETLYF. Incomplete CDR3 DNA: TGTGCCAGCAGCAGGGACATTAGTGCAGAAACGCTGTAT.

About this clone: Mouse gene names apply. The read comes to an end 1 residue before the CDR3 does, leaving the germline J gene to fill in the end. This sequence joins TRBV29 and TRBJ1-5; no reliable D call. V dropped 4 bases and J dropped 2 bases, with 3 bases sitting between them. Per the germline V gene, CDR1 is MSHET and CDR2 is SYDVDS. The CDR3 contains 12 residues. The CDR3 bases that were read are TGTGCTAGCAGTTCGGACAACCAGGCTCCGCTT. This sequence encodes CASSSDNQAPL. The CDR3 in full is CASSSDNQAPLF.

Turning to this clone: Mouse gene names and germline throughout. CDR3 amino acids: CASSQEQGAAETLYF. The sequenced CDR3 bases are TGTGCCAGCAGCCAAGAACAGGGGGCTGCAGAAACGCTGTAT. V usage is TRBV5 and J usage is TRBJ2-3; 9 bases map to TRBD1. From the germline J gene comes the end of the CDR3, since the read stops 1 residue before it. The CDR3 sequence is 15 residues long. Germline CDR1 reads LGHNA; CDR2 reads YNLKQL (reference sequence). After removal of 0 bases from V and 2 bases from J, the junction contained 0 bases not matched to a gene.

On this clone: Here the gene names and germline are mouse. The CDR3 end lies 1 residue beyond the end of the read and is filled in from the germline J gene. The V call is TRBV17, the J call TRBJ1-1, with no clear D. The CDR3 is made up of 13 amino acids. The V gene's germline CDR1 is MNHDT and CDR2 YYDKIL. V was trimmed by 1 base and J by 0 bases, leaving 3 bases between them. The CDR3 spells CASSRGQNTEVFF. CDR3 bases read: TGTGCTAGCAGTAGAGGGCAGAACACAGAAGTCTTC.

About this clone: Mouse gene names and germline throughout. The read is 1 residue too short to cover the CDR3 end, so that end is filled in from the germline J gene. V and J are TRBV5 and TRBJ2-1, with 11 nucleotides matching TRBD2. Germline V gene sequence: CDR1 LGHNA, CDR2 YNLKQL (reference sequence). V shed 2 bases, J shed 6 bases, and the junction held 3 bases outside the gene matches. CDR3 length equals 15 residues. The CDR3 sequence: CASSQTGGAGAEQFF. The CDR3 bases that were read are TGTGCCAGCAGCCAAACTGGGGGGGCTGGTGCTGAGCAGTTC.

As concerns this clone: These gene names are mouse names. The missing CDR3 end, 1 residue past where the read stops, is filled in from the germline J gene. J is TRBJ1-3 and V is TRBV31; TRBD1 aligns across 8 bases. J was trimmed by 0 bases and V by 1 base; bases with no gene match: 8. The CDR3 runs 17 residues. CDR1 GKSSPN and CDR2 SITVG come from the germline V gene. Partial CDR3 DNA: TGTGCCTGGAGTCCCCCCGCGCAGGGGGCTTCTGGAAATACGCTCTAT. Translating it yields CAWSPPAQGASGNTLY. From start to end, the CDR3 is CAWSPPAQGASGNTLYF.

Notes on this clone: Gene names are mouse gene names. The read halts 1 residue ahead of the CDR3 end, with the missing end drawn from the germline J gene. Different DNA sequences within this sample yield the same CDR3. V gene TRBV1 combines with J gene TRBJ2-2; 12 nucleotides line up with TRBD1. CDR3 length equals 16 residues. J gave up 2 bases and V 3 bases, and 1 base lay outside the gene matches. The germline gives CDR1 NSQYPW, CDR2 LRSPGD (reference sequence). This chain's CDR3 is CTCSAGTGGNTGQLYF. The DNA read from the CDR3 is TGCACCTGCAGTGCGGGGACAGGGGGCAACACCGGGCAGCTCTAC.

Regarding this clone: Gene names refer to mouse genes. The CDR3 extends 1 residue past the end of the read, so its final part is completed from the germline J gene. The chain couples TRBV19 to TRBJ2-5, with 8 nucleotides matching TRBD1. Germline V gene lookup returns CDR1 FNHDT and CDR2 SITEND (reference sequence). With 4 bases clipped from V and 4 bases from J, the junction kept 2 bases outside the gene matches. There are 13 residues in the CDR3. The sequenced CDR3 bases are TGTGCCAGCAGTGACAGGGGTGAAGACACCCAGTAC. Translating gives CASSDRGEDTQY. The whole CDR3 is CASSDRGEDTQYF. Full variable domain (rest looked up from reference TRBV19 and TRBJ2-5): GGIITQTPKFLIGQEGQKLTLKCQQNFNHDTMYWYRQDSGKGLRLIYYSITENDLQKGDLSEGYDASREKKSSFSLTVTSAQKNEMAVFLCASSDRGEDTQYFGPGTRLLVL.

This clone has only a few counts. Each gene name is a mouse one. The read falls 1 residue short of the CDR3 end, and the missing part is taken from the germline J gene. V gene TRBV1 combines with J gene TRBJ2-7, with TRBD2 matching over 12 bases. Losses at the gene ends were 3 bases for V and 7 bases for J; bases not matched to a gene: 4. The CDR3 covers 14 residues. The germline V gene has CDR1 NSQYPW and CDR2 LRSPGD (reference sequence). CDR3: CTCSARTGGVEQYF. The CDR3 bases that were read are TGCACCTGCAGTGCGCGGACTGGGGGGGTCGAACAGTAC.

With regard to this clone: Gene names denote mouse genes. The CDR3 sequence: CASSQETGGPERLFF. The DNA read from the CDR3 is TGTGCCAGCAGCCAAGAGACAGGGGGCCCCGAAAGATTATTT. The gene calls are TRBV5 and TRBJ1-4; the match to TRBD1 covers 10 bases. The CDR3 is cut off 1 residue early in the read; its end comes from the germline J gene. V was clipped by 0 bases and J by 7 bases; unmatched bases: 2. Germline V gene sequence: CDR1 LGHNA, CDR2 YNLKQL (reference sequence). This CDR3 has 15 amino acids.

With respect to this clone: The listed genes are named as in mouse. The CDR3 end lies 1 residue beyond the end of the read and is filled in from the germline J gene. The genes are TRBV5 and TRBJ1-1, with a tentative D call TRBD1 (6 bases). Germline V gene sequence: CDR1 LGHNA, CDR2 YNLKQL (reference sequence). This CDR3 region has 15 residues. V was pared by 0 bases and J by 1 base, with 9 bases between. The DNA read from the CDR3 is TGTGCCAGCAGCCAAGAGGGGGCCTTAAACACAGAAGTCTTC. Translation gives CASSQEGALNTEVF. The CDR3 in its entirety is CASSQEGALNTEVFF.

This clone was counted only a few times. The genes are named according to mouse. Coverage ceases 1 residue before the CDR3 finishes, and the germline J gene fills in the end. V usage is TRBV14 and J usage is TRBJ2-7, with 9 bases aligning to TRBD1. The CDR3 sequence is 14 residues long. V was clipped by 5 bases and J by 3 bases; unmatched bases: 6. CDR1 is SGHDT, CDR2 FRDEAV, per germline. The CDR3 bases that were read are TGTGCCAGCAGCTCCGGGACAGGGAACTATGAACAGTAC. Its translation: CASSSGTGNYEQY. The whole CDR3 sequence is CASSSGTGNYEQYF.

For this clone: The gene names given are mouse names. Read coverage stops 1 residue before the CDR3 terminus; the germline J gene supplies the remainder. The genes are TRBV5 and TRBJ1-3, with D possibly being TRBD1 (5 bases). Trimming took off 0 bases at V and 1 base at J, with 7 bases between the two ends. The CDR3 loop spans 15 amino acids. Looked up from germline, CDR1 is LGHNA and CDR2 is YNLKQL (reference sequence). CDR3 bases read: TGTGCCAGCAGCCAAGACGCAGGGTCTGGAAATACGCTCTAT. It translates to CASSQDAGSGNTLY. The entire CDR3 protein is CASSQDAGSGNTLYF.

A remark on this clone: Gene names and germline match the mouse. The sequence runs out 1 residue before the end of the CDR3; the remainder is reconstructed from the germline J gene. The V and J genes are TRBV31 and TRBJ1-6; D may be TRBD1 (5 bases). TRBJ1-6 belongs to the ORF category, with a function that is uncertain. This CDR3 spans 14 amino acids. From germline, CDR1 is GKSSPN and CDR2 SITVG. The V gene lost 0 bases and the J gene lost 3 bases, with 6 bases spanning the gap. The CDR3 DNA, read in part, is TGTGCCTGGAGTCTACAGGTCTATAATTCGCCCCTCTAC. Translating gives CAWSLQVYNSPLY. The whole CDR3 sequence is CAWSLQVYNSPLYF.

This clone has a handful of counts. Gene names are mouse gene names. The CDR3 end falls 1 residue outside the read, so it is completed with the germline J gene. V gene TRBV29 combines with J gene TRBJ1-2; TRBD1 might be the D (6 bases). The length of the CDR3 is 15 residues. CDR1 is MSHET, CDR2 SYDVDS, per germline. V was clipped by 0 bases and J by 0 bases, with 8 bases between them. The CDR3 bases that were read are TGTGCTAGCAGTTTATCAGGGGGTGCAAACTCCGACTACACC. This encodes CASSLSGGANSDYT. The full CDR3 protein is CASSLSGGANSDYTF.

Points on this clone: Gene names and germline match the mouse. The sequence runs out 1 residue before the end of the CDR3; the remainder is reconstructed from the germline J gene. The chain employs TRBV20 and TRBJ2-2, with D possibly TRBD2 on 5 matching bases. V was pared by 3 bases and J by 0 bases, with 8 bases between. The CDR3 consists of 14 residues. Germline V gives CDR1 GFQATS, CDR2 STVNSAI. The chain's CDR3 is CGASWEANTGQLYF. The DNA read from the CDR3 is TGTGGTGCTAGCTGGGAGGCAAACACCGGGCAGCTCTAC.

As concerns this clone: The genes and germline here are from mouse. The part of the CDR3 DNA that was read is TGTGCCAGCAGTGATGCGAGGGTAGAGGCAAACACAGAAGTCTTC. Protein: CASSDARVEANTEVF. The complete CDR3 protein is CASSDARVEANTEVFF. The chain combines TRBV13-1 with TRBJ1-1; D gene unclear. The CDR3 end lies 1 residue beyond the end of the read and is filled in from the germline J gene. There are 16 residues in the CDR3. Per the germline V gene, CDR1 is NSHNY and CDR2 is SYGAGN. V dropped 0 bases and J dropped 0 bases, with 12 bases sitting between them.

A word on this clone: The genes are named according to mouse. The CDR3 end falls 1 residue outside the read, so it is completed with the germline J gene. The gene calls are TRBV13-1 and TRBJ2-3; the D call may be TRBD1 or TRBD2 (6 bases each). CDR1 and CDR2 from the germline V gene are NSHNY and SYGAGN. This CDR3 region has 14 residues. Trimming removed 0 bases at V and 6 bases at J, with 11 bases between. The CDR3 bases that were read are TGTGCCAGCAGTGATGAGAGGGGGGAGGAAACGCTGTAT. As protein: CASSDERGEETLY. The complete CDR3 sequence is CASSDERGEETLYF.

As regards this clone: Mouse germline and gene names are used. The CDR3 end is not reached by the read, which stops 1 residue before it; the germline J gene fills it in. The chain employs TRBV19 and TRBJ1-3; 10 positions agree with TRBD1. The CDR3 length is 15 residues. Germline V gene lookup returns CDR1 FNHDT and CDR2 SITEND (reference sequence). With V trimmed by 5 bases and J by 2 bases, 4 bases remained unmatched. CDR3 bases read: TGTGCCAGCAGCCCTGGGACAGGGGCTGGAAATACGCTCTAT. It encodes CASSPGTGAGNTLY. The full CDR3 reads CASSPGTGAGNTLYF. Full variable domain (outside the CDR3, taken from reference TRBV19 and TRBJ1-3): GGIITQTPKFLIGQEGQKLTLKCQQNFNHDTMYWYRQDSGKGLRLIYYSITENDLQKGDLSEGYDASREKKSSFSLTVTSAQKNEMAVFLCASSPGTGAGNTLYFGEGSRLIVV.

A word on this clone: Mouse names are used for the genes. The observed sequence ends 1 residue before the CDR3 terminus, with the missing tail filled in from the germline J gene. This chain links TRBV5 with TRBJ2-3, with 12 bases that match TRBD2. The CDR3 totals 16 residues. Losses at the gene ends were 4 bases for V and 3 bases for J; bases not matched to a gene: 5. Looked up from germline, CDR1 is LGHNA and CDR2 is YNLKQL (reference sequence). The part of the CDR3 DNA that was read is TGTGCCAGCAGCCCGACTGGGGGGGCGCGGGCAGAAACGCTGTAT. Translating it yields CASSPTGGARAETLY. The CDR3 reads in full as CASSPTGGARAETLYF.

Concerning this clone itself: The genes are named according to mouse. The read ends 1 residue shy of where the CDR3 ends; the end is completed using the germline J gene. The chain links TRBV4 to TRBJ1-3; weak D call: TRBD1 (5 bases). CDR3 length: 14 amino acids. V was pared by 5 bases and J by 0 bases, with 8 bases between. The germline V gene encodes CDR1 LGHDT and CDR2 YNNKQL (reference sequence). This CDR3 is CASSPDNSGNTLYF. The part of the CDR3 DNA that was read is TGTGCCAGCAGCCCGGACAATTCTGGAAATACGCTCTAT.